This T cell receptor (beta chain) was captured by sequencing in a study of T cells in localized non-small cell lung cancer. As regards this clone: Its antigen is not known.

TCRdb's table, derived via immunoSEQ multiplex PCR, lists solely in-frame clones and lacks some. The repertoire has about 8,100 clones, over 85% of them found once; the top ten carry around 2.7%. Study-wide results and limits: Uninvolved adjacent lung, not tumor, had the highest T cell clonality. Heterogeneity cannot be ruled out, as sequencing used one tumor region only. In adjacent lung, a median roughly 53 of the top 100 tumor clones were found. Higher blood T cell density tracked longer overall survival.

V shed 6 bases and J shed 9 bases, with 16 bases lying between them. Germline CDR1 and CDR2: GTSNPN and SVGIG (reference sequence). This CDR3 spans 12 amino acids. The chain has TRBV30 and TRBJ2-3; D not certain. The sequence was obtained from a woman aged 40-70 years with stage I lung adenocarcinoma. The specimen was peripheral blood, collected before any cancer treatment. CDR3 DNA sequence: TGTGCCTGCAACGTTGGAGAGCTCACGCAGTATTTT. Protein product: CACNVGELTQYF. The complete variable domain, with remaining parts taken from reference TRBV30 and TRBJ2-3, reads SQTIHQWPATLVQPVGSPLSLECTVEGTSNPNLYWYRQAAGRGLQLLFYSVGIGQISSEVPQNLSASRPQDRQFILSSKKLLLSDSGFYLCACNVGELTQYFGPGTRLTVL.